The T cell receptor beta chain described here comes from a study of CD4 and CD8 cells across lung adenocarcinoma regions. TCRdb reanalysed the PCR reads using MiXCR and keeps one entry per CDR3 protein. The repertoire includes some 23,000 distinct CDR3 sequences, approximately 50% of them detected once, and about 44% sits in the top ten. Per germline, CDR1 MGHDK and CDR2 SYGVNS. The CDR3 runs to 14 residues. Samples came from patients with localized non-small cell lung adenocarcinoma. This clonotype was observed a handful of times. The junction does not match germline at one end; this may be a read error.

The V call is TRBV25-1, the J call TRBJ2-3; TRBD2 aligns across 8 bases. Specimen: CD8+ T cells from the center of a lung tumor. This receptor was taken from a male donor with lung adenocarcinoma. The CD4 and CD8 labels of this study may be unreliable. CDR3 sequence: CAGSGGRGTDTQYF. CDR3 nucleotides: TGTGCGGGGAGCGGGGGCCGAGGCACAGATACCCAGTATTTT.